This TCR beta chain was profiled in a study of cytomegalovirus exposure and HLA in healthy donors (dated by TCRdb to between 2016 and 2019). A note on the overall study: An earlier analysis of some 620 of the donors reported about 280 Gb of sequence data and 117 million unique TCR beta sequences obtained from about 179 million T cells. An early release covering approximately 600 HLA-typed donors comprised approximately 300 gigabases of sequencing data and around 85 million unique TCR sequences. The genetic ancestry cluster associated with self-reported Caucasian donors included over 80% of the roughly 380 genotyped donors. The aim of the study was to test whether cataloging public T cell receptors could identify signatures of past pathogen exposure. The study used immunosequencing to profile the T cell repertoires of more than 650 subjects and linked those repertoires to cytomegalovirus serostatus. In addition to the first cohort of 666 subjects, a separate validation cohort of 120 different subjects was used. To predict cytomegalovirus infection status, the study brought together high-throughput TCR immunosequencing, statistical association of individual TCRs with disease status, and machine learning. A later analysis re-examined previously published TCR beta repertoires from 610 or so donors and added high-resolution HLA genotyping to investigate patterns of TCR occurrence. The later analysis used no new phenotypic data to find candidate immune exposures, relying instead on TCR beta sequences and their occurrence across donors. An earlier analysis of 587 of the donors used high-throughput TCR beta sequencing to judge whether each TCR beta V gene segment behaved as functional or pseudogenic. Donor age, sex, ethnicity and CMV serostatus were compiled alongside the repertoire data. Genome-wide SNP genotypes for about 65% of the 666 donors were used in a later genetic analysis, which treated that subset as a discovery cohort. All discovery cohort repertoires had been generated on a single sequencing platform. Class I and class II HLA loci were covered by the typing at four-digit resolution. The number of donors typed differed by locus, with about 629-640 for A, B, C, DRB1 and DQB1, roughly 520 for DQA1, over 600 for DPA1, and some 470 for DPB1. Roughly 5 DR-DQ haplotypes were handled as single units for association and clustering, since linkage in the cohort was strong. Among a few hundred genotyped donors of the cohort, an average of approximately 240,000 unique TCR beta nucleotide sequences were sequenced per donor, roughly 20% of them non-productive.

The cohort was made up of approximately 700 healthy bone marrow donors. At the time of sampling, all cohort members were nominally healthy, though unrecorded immune exposures were likely present. The donor was CMV seropositive and was included in the group of some 290 seropositive cohort members. A peripheral blood sample was collected from each donor, and TCR beta sequencing was performed on peripheral blood mononuclear cells. The Qiagen DNeasy Blood Extraction Kit was used to extract genomic DNA from the blood cell samples. Libraries were constructed by the immunoSEQ multiplex PCR assay. A mixture of 60 forward primers for TCR Vbeta segments and 13 reverse primers for TCR Jbeta segments was used in the multiplex PCR. The CDR3 region of rearranged TCR beta genes was amplified from genomic DNA by a multiplex PCR assay. On the Illumina HiSeq System, the amplified TCR beta libraries were sequenced as 87-base-pair reads. As for the authors' bioinformatics: In a later analysis, tens of millions of unique TCR beta chains were counted across the 690 or so repertoires, and roughly 9.9 million of these chains were shared by at least two donors. Raw reads were error-corrected and collapsed into unique sequences by a nearest-neighbor algorithm in which closely related sequences were merged to remove PCR and sequencing errors. CDR3 sequences were aligned to IMGT reference sequences to assign V, D and J gene segments. Each retained sequence needed at least a six-nucleotide match to both a V gene segment and a J gene segment. Rearrangements were classified as productive when the CDR3 lacked stop codons and remained in frame with V and J, and all other rearrangements were classified as non-productive. Following IMGT convention, CDR3 was defined as the stretch from the second conserved V-encoded cysteine to the conserved J-encoded phenylalanine. The earlier analysis of about 590 of the donors excluded sequences that lacked an unambiguous match to a single V gene segment. In an earlier analysis of 587 of the donors, a V segment was called functional when productive rearrangements were above 56.7%, and segregating when the standard deviation between donors exceeded 5%. A statistical classification framework was built for diagnosing cytomegalovirus status from the catalog of TCR beta chain sequences. In a later analysis, TCR nucleotide sequences were compared against IMGT/GENE-DB human TR gene sequences so that V and J genes could be assigned. In a later analysis, CDR3 sequences and most-parsimonious VDJ recombination scenarios were assigned using the TCRdist pipeline. In a later analysis, each TCR beta chain was defined by its CDR3 amino acid sequence together with its V-gene family, and reads lacking a unique V-gene family were excluded. As a way to deal with suspected cross-contamination and a sequencing artifact, a later analysis dropped 592 nucleotide sequences that were highly shared and had low generation probability. In a later analysis, a clonal expansion index for each public chain was calculated from normalized within-repertoire ranks of inferred template counts. In a later analysis, generation probabilities were computed with a VDJ recombination model fitted to out-of-frame rearrangements, and the resulting probabilities were checked against IGoR. In a later analysis, TCR-TCR, TCR-HLA and TCR-CMV co-occurrence was scored with hypergeometric tests, and a repertoire-size bias correction was applied to TCR pairs. In a later analysis, false discovery rates were estimated by permuting HLA or CMV assignments 20 times. In a later analysis, co-occurring TCRs were grouped using DBSCAN, and TCRdist sequence similarity was added for clustering within HLA-allele-positive subsets. Co-occurrence clustering excluded repertoires with fewer than 30,000 or more than 120,000 public chains, plus five with anomalous nucleotide sharing. The source is immuneACCESS, and TCRdb retained only in-frame sequences with V and J called. Part of the clones is not carried over; for the studies checked, unresolved V genes explain less than half of this, and the remainder is unexplained. V, J and clone size reflect that table, while D and trimming were determined from the DNA. The sample contains over 150,000 clones, more than 75% of them found a single time. Of the sample, about 13% falls within the top ten clones.

Results and caveats for the whole study, not just this receptor: Specific HLA alleles were associated with 15,000 to 20,000 TCR beta sequences at a false discovery rate of 0.05 in a later analysis. CMV serostatus was the only immune exposure information available for the cohort. In an earlier analysis of about 550 of the donors, most TCR beta V segments were observed in productive rearrangements about 87% or about 30% of the time, broadly matching IMGT annotations. When HLA alleles, especially DR and DQ, strongly co-occurred, attributing TCR associations to individual alleles was difficult. The study listed 150 to 200 TCR beta chains as associated with cytomegalovirus. A few of the identified cytomegalovirus-associated TCR beta chains were confirmed in vitro to be specific for cytomegalovirus antigens. A further reported finding was that TCR beta sequences accurately predicted the HLA-A and HLA-B alleles for most subjects in the first cohort. In both the original and validation cohorts, the classifier was reported to diagnose cytomegalovirus status with high specificity and sensitivity. Compared with equally common non-associated chains, HLA-associated TCR beta chains in a later analysis were more clonally expanded and had lower generation probabilities. In a later analysis, most CMV-associated TCR beta chains were found to appear HLA-restricted, with HLA associations seemingly driven largely by CMV exposure. Because HLA typing was missing for some donors at each locus, association tests included only the typed subset. Linkage disequilibrium might explain the correlated functional status among segregating V segments, but an unknown experimental factor could not be ruled out. Several of the top co-occurrence clusters appeared to be linked to parvovirus B19, influenza, CMV and Epstein-Barr virus, according to a later analysis. In this cohort, only TCR beta chains were sequenced, and detectable features were limited by the absence of alpha or paired-chain data. While some public TCRs were present in many individuals, most TCR sequences turned up only very rarely across donors. The authors suggested that the approach could potentially be generalized to other disease states and immunological phenotypes. A cluster of highly shared sequence variants was judged likely to represent a technical artifact of the sequencing pipeline. An association between a missense DCLRE1C variant and V-gene and J-gene trimming of TCR beta chains was found in a later genetic analysis and replicated in an independent cohort. A later analysis found that TCR association rates varied across HLA loci, with DRB1 alleles showing the most associated TCRs and HLA-C alleles the fewest. Because counts were too low, around 18 rarely observed V segments, including chromosome 9 orphons, were left out of the earlier analysis of 587 of the donors. A later genetic analysis reported fewer N-insertions in productive TCRs among donors in an Asian-associated ancestry cluster than the approximately 670-donor mean. Sequencing depth was assumed to be roughly uniform across donors in the presence/absence analyses, though that assumption may not hold.

With regard to this clone: Its target antigen remains unknown. Per-base qualities were not stored, and no clone one base away is much larger.

The receptor was isolated from a young man in good health and CMV-seropositive. Material: PBMCs.

The CDR3 protein: CASSIGQGGYEQYF. The DNA sequence reads TGTGCCAGTAGTATAGGGCAGGGAGGTTACGAGCAGTACTTC. The V gene is TRBV19 and the J gene is TRBJ2-7; matching of 6 bases hints at TRBD2 as the D gene. The V and J ends are trimmed by 1 base and 4 bases, leaving 11 bases between them. Including cysteine and phenylalanine, the CDR3 has 14 amino acids. The DNA shown is the 42-base CDR3, in frame from base 1. As encoded in the germline V gene (reference sequence), CDR1 is LNHDA while CDR2 is SQIVND. The entire variable domain, with the stretches around the CDR3 drawn from the reference TRBV19 and TRBJ2-7 proteins, is DGGITQSPKYLFRKEGQNVTLSCEQNLNHDAMYWYRQDPGQGLRLIYYSQIVNDFQKGDIAEGYSVSREKKESFPLTVTSAQKNPTAFYLCASSIGQGGYEQYFGPGTRLTVT.